Following are 11 T cell receptor beta chains from one sample sequenced in a study of cytomegalovirus exposure and HLA in healthy donors. It was with 60 Vbeta and 13 Jbeta primers that the PCR ran. TCRdb's table, derived via immunoSEQ multiplex PCR, lists solely in-frame clones and lacks some. The repertoire consists of around 130,000 clones, with about 61% occurring once and the leading ten covering around 1.8%. The specimen was PBMCs. The source of these receptors is a male donor in good health and CMV-seronegative.

The chain uses TRBV6-4 and TRBJ2-3, with 8 bases fitting TRBD2. Germline V gene sequence: CDR1 MRHNA, CDR2 SNTAGT. This CDR3 has 15 amino acids. V lost 0 bases, J lost 2 bases, and 1 base stayed unmatched. The CDR3 bases are TGTGCCAGCAGTGACTCCGGGGGGGCCACAGATACGCAGTATTTT. The encoded protein is CASSDSGGATDTQYF.

This clone was seen more than once but under ten times. The chain uses TRBV5-1 and TRBJ2-5; possible D gene TRBD1, 5 bases. The CDR3 runs to 15 residues. V dropped 1 base and J dropped 2 bases, with 12 bases sitting between them. Germline lookup yields CDR1 SGHRS and CDR2 YFSETQ. For the CDR3, the DNA is TGCGCCAGCAGCTTGTTCGACAGTTCTCAAGAGACCCAGTACTTC. This codes for CASSLFDSSQETQYF.

The V gene is TRBV6-5, the J gene TRBJ2-1; 8 bases line up with TRBD1. This CDR3 has 14 amino acids. Germline assignment: CDR1 MNHEY and CDR2 SVGAGI. Germline trimming cut 5 bases from V and 4 bases from J; bases unmatched to any gene: 4. The CDR3 loop reads CASSPGQGYNEQFF. As DNA, the CDR3 is TGTGCCAGCAGTCCAGGACAGGGTTACAATGAGCAGTTCTTC.

The chain uses TRBV29-1 and TRBJ2-3; TRBD2 is a possible D gene (5 bases). Germline V gene data show CDR1 as SQVTM and CDR2 as ANQGSEA. The CDR3 is 13 amino acids. Trimming shortened V by 3 bases and J by 4 bases, and 11 bases separated the two germline ends. For the CDR3, the DNA is TGCAGCGTTGATCGGGGTATGGCAGATACGCAGTATTTT. Translating gives CSVDRGMADTQYF.

The CDR3 DNA sequence: TGCAGCGTTGTCCCCCTGGCCACAGATACGCAGTATTTT. It encodes CSVVPLATDTQYF. This chain connects TRBV29-1 to TRBJ2-3; no clear D gene. The germline V gene has CDR1 SQVTM and CDR2 ANQGSEA. Trimming took off 4 bases at V and 2 bases at J, with 10 bases between the two ends. This CDR3 spans 13 amino acids.

The chain combines TRBV4-3 with TRBJ2-1; 7 nucleotides line up with TRBD2. This CDR3 is 15 amino acids long. Looked up from germline, CDR1 is LGHNA and CDR2 is YSLEER. Losses at the gene ends were 0 bases for V and 8 bases for J; bases not matched to a gene: 7. CDR3 bases: TGCGCCAGCAGCCAAGATGGGGGGGGTGGCGATGAGCAGTTCTTC. This encodes CASSQDGGGGDEQFF.

This clone has more than one count but fewer than ten. This CDR3 reads CASSYSLASGGETQYF. In DNA form, the CDR3 reads TGTGCCAGCAGTTACAGCTTGGCTAGCGGGGGGGAGACCCAGTACTTC. V is TRBV6-5 and J is TRBJ2-5; 11 nucleotides match TRBD2. The CDR3 consists of 16 residues. Losses at the gene ends were 2 bases for V and 5 bases for J; bases not matched to a gene: 7. Germline V gene sequence: CDR1 MNHEY, CDR2 SVGAGI.

The V call is TRBV15, the J call TRBJ2-6; D may be TRBD2 (6 bases). This CDR3 spans 17 amino acids. Between the trimmed V and J ends, which lost 8 bases and 1 base, there was a span of 18 bases. From germline, CDR1 is LNHNV and CDR2 YYDKDF (reference sequence). The CDR3: CATGLARRASGANVLTF. The CDR3 DNA follows: TGTGCCACCGGCTTGGCCAGGAGGGCTTCTGGGGCCAACGTCCTGACTTTC.

The chain uses TRBV6-1 and TRBJ2-5; 8 nucleotides line up with TRBD2. V lost 5 bases to trimming and J lost 5 bases; unmatched junction nucleotides: 7. CDR3 length: 14 residues. From germline, CDR1 is MNHNS and CDR2 SASEGT. CDR3 protein: CASSLRTSLETQYF. The CDR3 coding sequence is TGTGCCAGCAGTTTACGGACTAGCTTGGAGACCCAGTACTTC.

In its sample, this clone was seen a few times. The rearrangement links TRBV7-2 to TRBJ2-7, with D uncertain. Trimming took off 3 bases at V and 0 bases at J, with 6 bases between the two ends. Germline V lookup: CDR1 SGHTA, CDR2 FQGNSA. The CDR3 is 13 amino acids. CDR3 amino acids: CASSFESSYEQYF. CDR3 in DNA: TGTGCCAGCAGCTTCGAGAGCTCCTACGAGCAGTACTTC.

The chain is built from TRBV2 and TRBJ1-4; 8 bases are a match to TRBD1. The CDR3 extends over 13 amino acids. V lost 2 bases, J lost 10 bases, and 3 bases stayed unmatched. Germline CDR1 reads SNHLY; CDR2 reads FYNNEI. The CDR3 spells CASSEQGARKLFF. The CDR3 DNA follows: TGTGCCAGCAGTGAACAGGGGGCGAGAAAACTGTTTTTT.